Listed here are 26 T cell receptor beta chains from one sample, sequenced in a study of T cell repertoires in cytomegalovirus infection. Each CDR3 protein gets one entry after TCRdb re-called the reads with MiXCR. The sample yields approximately 500,000 distinct CDR3 sequences, approximately 15% seen once. The material sequenced was CD8+ T cells from PBMCs. These receptors all stem from a human donor in good health (CMV status not recorded). Some clones in this sample may be carry-over from other donors' samples.

A word on this clonotype: The CDR3 end shows no conserved phenylalanine or tryptophan, and so a read error is likely. The chain couples TRBV7-2 to TRBJ1-3; maybe TRBD1 (5 bases). The CDR3 length is 14 residues. Germline V lookup: CDR1 SGHTA, CDR2 FQGNSA. The CDR3 sequence is CASSLTVTGNTIYL. DNA for the CDR3: TGTGCAAGCAGCTTGACAGTTACTGGAAACACCATATATTTA.

This clonotype was seen only a few times. This sequence joins TRBV6-6 and TRBJ2-5, with 10 bases aligning to TRBD2. V shed 1 base, J shed 0 bases, and the junction held 5 bases outside the gene matches. This CDR3 region has 17 residues. Germline V lookup: CDR1 MNHNY, CDR2 SVGAGI (reference sequence). The CDR3 is CASSYLGTSAYQETQYF. CDR3 in DNA: TGTGCCAGCAGTTACTTGGGGACTAGCGCGTACCAAGAGACCCAGTACTTC.

This clonotype was seen a handful of times. This chain uses TRBV10-2 with TRBJ2-2; 8 bases are shared with TRBD1. The CDR3 has 14 residues. Germline V gene lookup returns CDR1 WSHSY and CDR2 SAAADI. The trim removed 4 bases at V and 4 bases at J, leaving 2 bases unmatched. The CDR3: CASSATGGTGELFF. The CDR3 nucleotides are TGCGCCAGCAGTGCTACAGGGGGCACCGGGGAGCTGTTTTTT.

Many counts were recorded for this clonotype. The chain employs TRBV7-9 and TRBJ1-1; the D gene is possibly TRBD1 (5 bases). Germline CDR1 reads SEHNR; CDR2 reads FQNEAQ (reference sequence). Deletions cut 6 bases from V and 3 bases from J, with 20 bases between. There are 16 residues in the CDR3. DNA of the CDR3: TGTGCCAGCAGACATCAGCCCCCGGGCAGGGACACTGAAGCTTTCTTT. Protein sequence: CASRHQPPGRDTEAFF.

This clonotype came up many times. This chain links TRBV15 with TRBJ2-1; D remains unclear. The germline CDR1 and CDR2 sequences are LNHNV and YYDKDF (reference sequence). This CDR3 has 13 amino acids. V lost 0 bases and J lost 3, with 3 bases in between. DNA of the CDR3: TGTGCCACCAGCAGAGACAGCTACAATGAGCAGTTCTTC. Protein sequence: CATSRDSYNEQFF. Complete variable domain (other parts from reference TRBV15 and TRBJ2-1): DAMVIQNPRYQVTQFGKPVTLSCSQTLNHNVMYWYQQKSSQAPKLLFHYYDKDFNNEADTPDNFQSRRPNTSFCFLDIRSPGLGDTAMYLCATSRDSYNEQFFGPGTRLTVL.

The rearrangement uses TRBV28 and TRBJ2-5, with TRBD2 matching over 13 bases. J was trimmed by 2 bases and V by 7 bases; bases with no gene match: 10. CDR1 is MDHEN and CDR2 is SYDVKM in the germline V gene. This CDR3 has 17 amino acids. This chain's CDR3 is CASIPSGGLAGQETQYF. In DNA form, the CDR3 reads TGTGCCAGCATTCCCTCAGGGGGACTAGCGGGGCAAGAGACCCAGTACTTC.

This clonotype appeared many times. The rearrangement joins TRBV27 to TRBJ1-5; D unclear. Germline values: CDR1 MNHEY, CDR2 SMNVEV (reference sequence). V shed 2 bases and J shed 1 base, with 12 bases lying between them. The CDR3 runs 16 residues. Here the CDR3 DNA reads TGTGCCAGCAGTTTAGAAGGGATGAGAAGCAATCAGCCCCAGCATTTT. As protein: CASSLEGMRSNQPQHF.

This clonotype has a count of ten or more. V gene TRBV7-9 combines with J gene TRBJ2-7; tentative D call: TRBD1 (6 bases). The germline CDR1 and CDR2 sequences are SEHNR and FQNEAQ (reference sequence). V lost 6 bases and J 2 bases, leaving 11 bases between the germline ends. This CDR3 has 13 residues. CDR3 amino acids: CASRPGETYEQYF. The CDR3 DNA follows: TGTGCCAGCAGACCAGGGGAGACCTACGAGCAGTACTTC.

This clonotype was seen a few times. This rearrangement joins TRBV27 to TRBJ2-5; D is perhaps TRBD2 (5 bases). The CDR3 extends over 16 amino acids. V shed 7 bases and J shed 7 bases, with 25 bases lying between them. Germline V lookup: CDR1 MNHEY, CDR2 SMNVEV (reference sequence). The CDR3 loop is CASTPGIPSTSRTQYF. The CDR3 nucleotides read TGTGCCAGCACTCCGGGGATCCCTAGCACCTCGCGGACCCAGTACTTC.

V and J are TRBV20-1 and TRBJ1-3; D remains ambiguous. V was cut by 0 bases and J by 0 bases, with 18 bases left in between. Looked up from germline, CDR1 is DFQATT and CDR2 is SNEGSKA (reference sequence). The length of the CDR3 is 18 residues. CDR3 protein: CSARDGSNSAGSGNTIYF. The CDR3 region has the DNA TGCAGTGCTAGAGATGGCAGCAACTCCGCCGGCTCTGGAAACACCATATATTTT.

The gene calls are TRBV5-5 and TRBJ1-2; no definite D call. CDR3 size: 13 residues. CDR1 SGHKS and CDR2 YYEKEE come from the germline V gene (reference sequence). V was pared by 4 bases and J by 4 bases, with 11 bases between. Here the CDR3 DNA reads TGTGCCAGCAGCCAGACCGATCCCTATGGCTACACCTTC. Translating gives CASSQTDPYGYTF.

This clonotype occurred a few times. V gene TRBV2 combines with J gene TRBJ2-3, with D maybe TRBD1 (6 bases). V dropped 3 bases and J dropped 3 bases, with 13 bases sitting between them. CDR3 length: 15 amino acids. From germline, CDR1 is SNHLY and CDR2 FYNNEI. As DNA, the CDR3 is TGTGCCAGCAGTGAGTCAGGGGCCGGGACAGATACGCAGTATTTT. Translation: CASSESGAGTDTQYF.

V gene TRBV4-1 combines with J gene TRBJ1-2; 7 positions match TRBD1. In germline, CDR1 is MGHRA, CDR2 YSYEKL. This CDR3 has 15 amino acids. V gave up 0 bases and J gave up 2 bases; unmatched junction bases: 3. CDR3 loop: CASSQDPGQNYGYTF. The CDR3 coding sequence is TGCGCCAGCAGCCAAGATCCGGGACAGAACTATGGCTACACCTTC.

This clonotype occurred many times. The V call is TRBV7-9, the J call TRBJ2-2; 8 bases are shared with TRBD1. Germline lookup yields CDR1 SEHNR and CDR2 FQNEAQ (reference sequence). The length of the CDR3 is 15 residues. J gave up 0 bases and V 5 bases, and 2 bases lay outside the gene matches. The CDR3 DNA follows: TGTGCCAGCAGCGCAGGGGGCGCGAACACCGGGGAGCTGTTTTTT. Its protein product is CASSAGGANTGELFF.

Remarks on this clonotype: The CDR3 carries no conserved terminal phenylalanine or tryptophan, so it likely arises from a read error. This chain joins TRBV6-5 and TRBJ2-1; D is unclear. CDR3 length: 15 residues. Germline CDR1 is MNHEY and CDR2 is SVGAGI. In DNA form, the CDR3 reads TGTGCCAGCAGTTCGAAGCAGTACTCCTACAAGGAGCAGTTCTTA. Protein product: CASSSKQYSYKEQFL.

This clonotype was observed a few times. The V call is TRBV7-9, the J call TRBJ1-1, with D unresolved. The CDR3 has 14 amino acids. Per germline, CDR1 SEHNR and CDR2 FQNEAQ (reference sequence). V lost 0 bases and J lost 8, with 13 bases in between. DNA of the CDR3: TGTGCCAGCAGCTTAGCATTTACAGCCTTAGAAGCTTTCTTT. Protein sequence: CASSLAFTALEAFF. The complete variable domain, with remaining parts taken from reference TRBV7-9 and TRBJ1-1, reads DTGVSQNPRHKITKRGQNVTFRCDPISEHNRLYWYRQTLGQGPEFLTYFQNEAQLEKSRLLSDRFSAERPKGSFSTLEIQRTEQGDSAMYLCASSLAFTALEAFFGQGTRLTVV.

The chain combines TRBV13 with TRBJ1-1; 8 nucleotides match TRBD1. Trimming at V came to 4 bases and at J to 0 bases, leaving 7 bases not matched to a gene. This CDR3 has 16 amino acids. Germline CDR1 and CDR2: PRHDT and FYEKMQ (reference sequence). CDR3 in amino acids: CASSSFIRGLNTEAFF. The CDR3 bases are TGTGCCAGCAGCTCTTTTATCAGGGGGCTGAACACTGAAGCTTTCTTT. Variable domain in full (rest from reference TRBV13 and TRBJ1-1): AAGVIQSPRHLIKEKRETATLKCYPIPRHDTVYWYQQGPGQDPQFLISFYEKMQSDKGSIPDRFSAQQFSDYHSELNMSSLELGDSALYFCASSSFIRGLNTEAFFGQGTRLTVV.

This clonotype has only a few counts. The V call is TRBV27, the J call TRBJ2-1, with D perhaps TRBD2 (6 bases). The CDR3 loop spans 16 amino acids. Germline values: CDR1 MNHEY, CDR2 SMNVEV (reference sequence). Trimming shortened V by 1 base and J by 12 bases, and 22 bases separated the two germline ends. In DNA, the CDR3 is TGTGCCAGCAGTTTATTAGCGGACTTCGTAATCGACGGGCAGTTCTTC. This encodes CASSLLADFVIDGQFF.

At least ten counts were recorded for this clonotype. The rearrangement joins TRBV7-6 to TRBJ2-7; D not certain. CDR3 size: 13 residues. The germline V gene has CDR1 SGHVS and CDR2 FNYEAQ. Trimming removed 2 bases at V and 3 bases at J, with 8 bases between. The CDR3 DNA reads TGTGCCAGCAGCTTAACGCACAGCTACGAGCAGTACTTC. This codes for CASSLTHSYEQYF.

This clonotype occurred many times. The junction does not match germline at one end; this may be a read error. The rearrangement joins TRBV12-5 to TRBJ1-5, with 8 bases fitting TRBD1. CDR1 is LGHNT and CDR2 is FRNRAP in the germline V gene. The CDR3 is 14 residues long. CDR3 residues: CASGLGQGNQPQHF. Written as DNA, the CDR3 is TGTGCTAGTGGATTGGGACAGGGCAATCAGCCCCAGCATTTT. Filled out from reference TRBV12-5 and TRBJ1-5, the complete variable domain reads DARVTQTPRHKVTEMGQEVTMRCQPILGHNTVFWYRQTMMQGLELLAYFRNRAPLDDSGMPKDRFSAEMPDATLATLKIQPSEPRDSAVYFCASGLGQGNQPQHFGDGTRLSIL.

The V gene is TRBV10-3, the J gene TRBJ1-5; D is possibly TRBD1 (5 bases). Trimming shortened V by 2 bases and J by 4 bases, and 15 bases separated the two germline ends. Germline V gives CDR1 ENHRY, CDR2 SYGVKD. The CDR3 covers 16 residues. The CDR3 nucleotides are TGTGCCATCAGTGAGCTAGGGCAGGGAGAGAATCAGCCCCAGCATTTT. Encoded protein: CAISELGQGENQPQHF.

In this sample, this clonotype turned up many times. CDR3 bases: TGTGCCAGCAGCCTAGGAAACAGCAGGGTTCGGTACGAGCAGTACTTC. Translating gives CASSLGNSRVRYEQYF. The chain has TRBV7-8 and TRBJ2-7, with TRBD1 as a possible D gene (5 bases). The V and J ends lost 5 bases and 4 bases respectively, with 21 bases between them. The CDR3 length is 16 residues. Germline values: CDR1 SGHVS, CDR2 FQNEAQ. Full variable domain (outside the CDR3, taken from reference TRBV7-8 and TRBJ2-7): GAGVSQSPRYKVAKRGQDVALRCDPISGHVSLFWYQQALGQGPEFLTYFQNEAQLDKSGLPSDRFFAERPEGSVSTLKIQRTQQEDSAVYLCASSLGNSRVRYEQYFGPGTRLTVT.

Ten or more counts support this clonotype. This rearrangement joins TRBV7-8 to TRBJ2-3; the match to TRBD2 covers 8 bases. Trimming removed 5 bases from V and 1 base from J; junction bases left unmatched: 11. This CDR3 is 17 amino acids long. The germline V gene encodes CDR1 SGHVS and CDR2 FQNEAQ. CDR3 region: CASSPVNPTSGTDTQYF. CDR3 nucleotides: TGTGCCAGCAGCCCGGTTAATCCGACTAGCGGCACAGATACGCAGTATTTT.

This clonotype was counted at least ten times. The chain employs TRBV12-3 or TRBV12-4 and TRBJ2-1; 7 positions agree with TRBD2. CDR3 length: 15 amino acids. V shed 3 bases and J 2 bases; nucleotides not matched to a gene: 4. The chain's CDR3 is CASSFGREPYNEQFF. CDR3 DNA sequence: TGTGCCAGCAGTTTCGGGCGGGAGCCCTACAATGAGCAGTTCTTC.

Many counts were recorded for this clonotype. The genes are TRBV12-3 or TRBV12-4 and TRBJ2-1; TRBD1 is a possible D gene (5 bases). V gave up 11 bases and J gave up 6 bases, with 17 bases separating them. The length of the CDR3 is 13 residues. CDR3 bases: TGTGCCCTCAGGGAAAAAGTGGGCAATGAGCAGTTCTTC. It encodes CALREKVGNEQFF.

The V and J genes are TRBV19 and TRBJ1-2; 7 nucleotides match TRBD1. The CDR3 loop spans 16 amino acids. Losses at the gene ends were 4 bases for V and 8 bases for J; bases not matched to a gene: 16. Germline values: CDR1 LNHDA, CDR2 SQIVND (reference sequence). The CDR3 reads CASSTRRDSFLGGYTF. CDR3 sequence (DNA): TGTGCCAGTAGTACTAGGCGGGACAGTTTTTTAGGAGGCTACACCTTC.